This TCR beta chain came from a study of patients and donors after allogeneic stem cell transplantation. This CDR3 has 15 amino acids. V was clipped by 4 bases and J by 1 base; unmatched bases: 2. TCRdb reanalysed the RT-PCR reads using MiXCR and keeps one entry per CDR3 protein. The profile shows about 960,000 distinct CDR3 sequences, approximately 18% of them singletons. This clonotype has more than one count but fewer than ten. Sequenced: blood, either unsorted or a sorted T cell fraction (not recorded which). This TCR came from a human donor who was either an allogeneic HSCT recipient or a stem cell or donor lymphocyte infusion donor (not recorded which). It is not recorded whose cells these are; they may come from a transplant donor. The chain uses TRBV12-3 or TRBV12-4 and TRBJ1-1; 11 nucleotides align to TRBD1. This CDR3 is CASSSGQGENTEAFF. The CDR3 DNA sequence: TGTGCCAGCAGTTCGGGACAGGGGGAGAACACTGAAGCTTTCTTT.